This T cell receptor beta chain was profiled in a study of shared clonotypes between healthy human individuals. Overall study findings and caveats: Though the depth was large, rarefaction showed that sorted-subset sequencing was incomplete. The researchers took only blood, and tissue repertoires probably look different. Deeper or shallower sequencing was expected to change how clonotypes are shared among donors.

The CDR3 has 17 amino acids. The germline V gene has CDR1 SSHAT and CDR2 FNYEAQ (reference sequence). In the case of this clone: Antigen specificity is unknown. One end of the junction varies from germline; a read error may be responsible.

This table comes from immunoSEQ multiplex PCR, and its TCRdb copy is limited to in-frame clones, with some not included. The sample holds millions of clones, approximately 92% seen once. Sequencing was carried out using naive CD4+ T cells sorted from blood. As to subset: CD45RA+ positively selected. The V and J genes are TRBV7-7 and TRBJ2-7; 7 nucleotides match TRBD2. The receptor comes from a man younger than 35 in good health. The CDR3 region is CASSLREVGTGPYEQYF. The CDR3 nucleotides read TGTGCTAGCAGCTTACGGGAGGTTGGAACAGGCCCCTACGAGCAGTACTTC.